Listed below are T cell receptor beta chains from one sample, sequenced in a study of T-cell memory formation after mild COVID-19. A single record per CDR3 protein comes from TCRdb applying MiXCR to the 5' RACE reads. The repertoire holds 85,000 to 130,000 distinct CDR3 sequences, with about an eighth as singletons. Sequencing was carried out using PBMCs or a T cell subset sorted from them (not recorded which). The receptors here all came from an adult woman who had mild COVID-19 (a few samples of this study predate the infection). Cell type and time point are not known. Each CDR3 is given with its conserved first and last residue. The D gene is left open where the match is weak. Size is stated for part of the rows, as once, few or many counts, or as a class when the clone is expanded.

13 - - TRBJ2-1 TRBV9 TGTGCCAGCAGCGTTACGTCATCCGGTGAGCAGTTCTTC CASSVTSSGEQFF
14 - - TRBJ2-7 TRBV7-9 TGTGCCAGCAGCCCCCCGGGATCCTCCTACGAGCAGTACTTC CASSPPGSSYEQYF
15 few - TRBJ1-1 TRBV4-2 TGTGCCAGCAGCCAGTTATGGGAGAGGGGAACGGAAGCTTTCTTT CASSQLWERGTEAFF
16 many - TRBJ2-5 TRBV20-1 TGCAGTGCTAGAGATGCAACAGACAGGCAACAAGAGACCCAGTACTTC CSARDATDRQQETQYF
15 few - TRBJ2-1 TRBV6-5 TGTGCCAGCAGTTACTCGAACGGCCCATACAATGAGCAGTTCTTC CASSYSNGPYNEQFF
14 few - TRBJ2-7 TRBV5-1 TGCGCCAGCAAGGCTTGGGAAAGTTCCTACGAGCAGTACTTC CASKAWESSYEQYF
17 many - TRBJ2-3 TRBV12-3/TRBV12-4 TGTGCCAGCAGTTTAGGCAGAGGCGGGGGCTTCACAGATACGCAGTATTTT CASSLGRGGGFTDTQYF
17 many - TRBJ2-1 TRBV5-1 TGCGCCAGCAGCTTGACGGTTCGGGGGAGCTCCTACAATGAGCAGTTCTTC CASSLTVRGSSYNEQFF
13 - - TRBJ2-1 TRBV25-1 TGTGCCAGCAGTGAGAGGTGGGGTGCTGAGCAGTTCTTC CASSERWGAEQFF
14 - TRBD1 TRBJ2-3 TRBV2 TGTGCCAGCAATAGGGACAGATCCACAGATACGCAGTATTTT CASNRDRSTDTQYF
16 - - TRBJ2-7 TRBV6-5 TGTGCCAGCAGTTACTCGCGCACAACGGGTACCTACGAGCAGTACTTC CASSYSRTTGTYEQYF
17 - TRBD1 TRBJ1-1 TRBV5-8 TGTGCCAGCAGCTGGCCCGGGACAGGGGCGATGAACACTGAAGCTTTCTTT CASSWPGTGAMNTEAFF
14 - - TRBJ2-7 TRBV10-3 TGTGCCATCTCGCTCGTGGGGAGCTCCTACGAGCAGTACTTC CAISLVGSSYEQYF
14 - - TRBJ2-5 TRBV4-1 TGCGCCAGCAGCCAAGAGGAACTTAGGGAGACCCAGTACTTC CASSQEELRETQYF
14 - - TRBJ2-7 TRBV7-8 TGTGCCAGCAGCTTAGTGCCCTTTACTTCCGAGCAGTACTTC CASSLVPFTSEQYF
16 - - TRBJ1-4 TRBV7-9 TGTGCCAGCAGCTTAGGAGCTGTTGTGGGTAATGAAAAACTGTTTTTT CASSLGAVVGNEKLFF
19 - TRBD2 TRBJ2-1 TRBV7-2 TGTGCCAGCAGCTGGGGGGGACTAGCGGCCCCACCCGTTTCCGGTGAGCAGTTCTTC CASSWGGLAAPPVSGEQFF
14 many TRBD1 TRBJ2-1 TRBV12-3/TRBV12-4 TGTGCCAGCAGCTTAACAGGGGCCCGGAATGAGCAGTTCTTC CASSLTGARNEQFF
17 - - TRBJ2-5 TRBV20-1 TGCAGTGCTAGAGAGGGGGTCGGGGGAGTCGAGGAGGAGACCCAGTACTTC CSAREGVGGVEEETQYF
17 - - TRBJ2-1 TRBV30 TGTGCCTGGAGTTCCCCCTATCGGGTGGGGGGGCCAGATGAGCAGTTCTTC CAWSSPYRVGGPDEQFF
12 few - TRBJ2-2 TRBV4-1 TGCGCCAGCAGCCCTGGGACCGGGGAGCTGTTTTTT CASSPGTGELFF
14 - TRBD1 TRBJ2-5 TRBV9 TGTGCCAGCAGCGTATTAGGGGGCTCAGAGACCCAGTACTTC CASSVLGGSETQYF
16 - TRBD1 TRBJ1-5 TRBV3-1 TGTGCCAGCAGTCCGGGGGACAGGGGGCACGATCAGCCCCAGCATTTT CASSPGDRGHDQPQHF
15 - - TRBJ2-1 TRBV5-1 TGCGCCAGCAGCCGGGACGAGACTAGGTTTCTGGGGCAGTTCTTC CASSRDETRFLGQFF
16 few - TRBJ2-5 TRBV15 TGTGCCACCAGCAGAGATTTAGCGGAAGTAAAAGAGACCCAGTACTTC CATSRDLAEVKETQYF
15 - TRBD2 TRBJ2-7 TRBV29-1 TGCAGCGTGGTGGATATGCGGGACTACTCCTACGAGCAGTACTTC CSVVDMRDYSYEQYF
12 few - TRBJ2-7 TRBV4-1 TGCGCCAGCAGCGGACAGTCCTACGAGCAGTACTTC CASSGQSYEQYF
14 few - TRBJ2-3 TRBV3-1 TGTGCCAGCAGCCAAGCGGGGGCGGGAGATACGCAGTATTTT CASSQAGAGDTQYF
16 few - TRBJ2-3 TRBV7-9 TGTGCCAGCAGCGTTTCCATAGCGACTAGCACAGATACGCAGTATTTT CASSVSIATSTDTQYF
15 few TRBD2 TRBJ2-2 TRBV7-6 TGTGCCAGCAGCTTGTCCCGGGGGGGCCTCGGGGAGCTGTTTTTT CASSLSRGGLGELFF
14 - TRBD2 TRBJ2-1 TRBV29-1 TGCAGCGGGGGCGGGGGGGCCCCGCGCAATGAGCAGTTCTTC CSGGGGAPRNEQFF
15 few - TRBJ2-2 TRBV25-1 TGTGCCAGCAGTGAATGGGGCGGATGGACCGGGGAGCTGTTTTTT CASSEWGGWTGELFF
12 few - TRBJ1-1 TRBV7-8 TGTGCCAGCAGCACGATGAACACTGAAGCTTTCTTT CASSTMNTEAFF
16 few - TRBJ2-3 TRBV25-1 TGTGCCAGCAGTGAGTTAGGCGGGACGACGGGAGATACGCAGTATTTT CASSELGGTTGDTQYF
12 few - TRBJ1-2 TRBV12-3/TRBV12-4 TGTGCCAGCAGTTTCCCTAGCCATGGCTACACCTTC CASSFPSHGYTF
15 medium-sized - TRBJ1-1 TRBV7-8 TGTGCCAGCAGTTCCAGAGCAGGGGTGAACACTGAAGCTTTCTTT CASSSRAGVNTEAFF
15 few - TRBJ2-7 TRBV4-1 TGCGCCAGCAGCCAAGAAGGGGACTCATCCTACGAGCAGTACTTC CASSQEGDSSYEQYF
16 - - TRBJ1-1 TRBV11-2 TGTGCCAGCAGCTTAGATCCGGGGGCCGCGTACACTGAAGCTTTCTTT CASSLDPGAAYTEAFF
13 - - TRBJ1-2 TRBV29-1 TGCAGCGTTGAACCCCCATCGAATTATGGCTACACCTTC CSVEPPSNYGYTF
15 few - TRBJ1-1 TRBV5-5 TGTGCCAGCAGCTTGACCACCCTGGGGGGTGCTGAAGCTTTCTTT CASSLTTLGGAEAFF
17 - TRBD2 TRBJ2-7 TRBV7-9 TGTGCCAGCAGCGTCCTCCCCGGGCGGGAGGCCAGTTACGAGCAGTACTTC CASSVLPGREASYEQYF
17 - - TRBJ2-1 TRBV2 TGTGCCACAAACCGGGGTTCGGGCTCGGCGCGAAACAATGAGCAGTTCTTC CATNRGSGSARNNEQFF
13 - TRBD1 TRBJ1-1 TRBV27 TGTGCCAGCAGTGGACAGGAGAACACTGAAGCTTTCTTT CASSGQENTEAFF
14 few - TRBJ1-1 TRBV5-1 TGCGCCAGCAGCCCAAACTGGGCAGGGGTTGAAGCTTTCTTT CASSPNWAGVEAFF
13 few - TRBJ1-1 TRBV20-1 TGCAGTGCTTATGTGACAGATTTCACTGAAGCTTTCTTT CSAYVTDFTEAFF
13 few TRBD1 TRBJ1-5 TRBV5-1 TGCGCCAGCAGCATGGGACAGAATCAGCCCCAGCATTTT CASSMGQNQPQHF
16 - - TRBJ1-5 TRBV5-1 TGCGCCAGCAGCCCTGGCACTGGGGTTTATAGTCAGCCCCAGCATTTT CASSPGTGVYSQPQHF
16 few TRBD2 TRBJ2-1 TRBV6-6 TGTGCCAGCAGTTACTCTTCCAGCGGGAGGTGGGATGAGCAGTTCTTC CASSYSSSGRWDEQFF
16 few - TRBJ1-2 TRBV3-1 TGTGCCAGCAGCCAAGATCGATATGACCCTAACTATGGCTACACCTTC CASSQDRYDPNYGYTF
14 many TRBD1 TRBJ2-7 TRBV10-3 TGTGCCATCAGTCCGGGACAGGGGTCCTACGAGCAGTACTTC CAISPGQGSYEQYF
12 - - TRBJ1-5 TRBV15 TGTGCCACCAGCAGAGGTAATCAGCCCCAGCATTTT CATSRGNQPQHF
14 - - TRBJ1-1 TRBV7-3 TGTGCCAGCAGCCAATGGGACGTGAACACTGAAGCTTTCTTT CASSQWDVNTEAFF
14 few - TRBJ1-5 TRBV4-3 TGCGCCAGCAGCCAAGAACGGGGCGGGCAGCCCCAGCATTTT CASSQERGGQPQHF
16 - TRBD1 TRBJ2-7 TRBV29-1 TGCAGCGTTGAAGATCCTGAGACAGGGGGCAATTACGAGCAGTACTTC CSVEDPETGGNYEQYF
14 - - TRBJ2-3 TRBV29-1 TGCAGCGTTCGTACGCCCGAGGGGACAGATACGCAGTATTTT CSVRTPEGTDTQYF
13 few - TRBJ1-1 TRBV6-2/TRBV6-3 TGTGCCAGCAGTTACTCCGAACAGGGAGAAGCTTTCTTT CASSYSEQGEAFF
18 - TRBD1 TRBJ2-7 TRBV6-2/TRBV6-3 TGTGCCAGCAGTTACTCACAAATCCGGGACAGGGGGGCCGACGAGCAGTACTTC CASSYSQIRDRGADEQYF